This T cell receptor (beta chain) was sequenced during a study of breast tumors, draining lymph nodes, adjacent tissues. Samples came from axillary lymph nodes draining the breast cancer. One entry per CDR3 protein, called by TCRdb with MiXCR from the multiplex PCR reads. Of 200,000 to 250,000 distinct CDR3 sequences in the sample, around 35% were seen once. V dropped 2 bases and J dropped 2 bases, with 22 bases sitting between them. The CDR3 has 19 amino acids. The V gene's germline CDR1 is SEHNR and CDR2 FQNEAQ (reference sequence). In regard to this clonotype: What it binds is not known.

General study findings and limits: Most tumor T cells seemingly derive from lymph node, then expand in tumor.

The material sequenced was axillary lymph node tissue. The rearrangement joins TRBV7-9 to TRBJ2-4; the D gene is possibly TRBD2 (5 bases). The receptor's source is a female donor with breast cancer. Some clones in this sample may be carry-over from other donors' samples. The CDR3: CASSLSIAEGPQSKNIQYF. The CDR3 nucleotides read TGTGCCAGCAGCTTAAGTATCGCAGAGGGCCCCCAATCCAAAAACATTCAGTACTTC.